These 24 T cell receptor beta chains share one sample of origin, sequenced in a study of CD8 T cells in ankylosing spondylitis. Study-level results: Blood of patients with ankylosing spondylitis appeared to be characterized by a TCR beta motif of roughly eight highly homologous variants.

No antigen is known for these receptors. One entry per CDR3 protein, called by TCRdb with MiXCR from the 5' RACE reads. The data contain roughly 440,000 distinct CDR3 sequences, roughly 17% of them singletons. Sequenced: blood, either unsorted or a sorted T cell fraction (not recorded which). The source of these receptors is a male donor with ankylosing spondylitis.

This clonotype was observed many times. In nucleotides, the CDR3 is TGTGCCAGCAGTTTGTGGCAGGGGGCTGGCGAGCAGTACTTC. Translated: CASSLWQGAGEQYF. The V call is TRBV12-3 or TRBV12-4, the J call TRBJ2-7; 8 nucleotides line up with TRBD1. The CDR3 length is 14 residues. V shed 3 bases and J 6 bases; nucleotides not matched to a gene: 7.

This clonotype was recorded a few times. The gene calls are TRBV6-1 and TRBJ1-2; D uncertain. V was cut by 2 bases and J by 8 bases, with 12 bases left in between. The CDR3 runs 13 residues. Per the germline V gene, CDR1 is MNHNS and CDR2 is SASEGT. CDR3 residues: CASSERWTEGYTF. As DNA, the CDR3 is TGTGCCAGCAGTGAACGGTGGACGGAAGGCTACACCTTC.

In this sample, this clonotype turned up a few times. The CDR3 loop is CASSQTSGARSGNEQFF. DNA of the CDR3: TGTGCCAGCAGCCAGACTAGCGGGGCGCGGTCGGGGAATGAGCAGTTCTTC. The chain uses TRBV4-2 and TRBJ2-1; 11 nucleotides align to TRBD2. This CDR3 has 17 amino acids. From germline, CDR1 is LGHNA and CDR2 YNFKEQ. With 3 bases clipped from V and 7 bases from J, the junction kept 11 bases outside the gene matches.

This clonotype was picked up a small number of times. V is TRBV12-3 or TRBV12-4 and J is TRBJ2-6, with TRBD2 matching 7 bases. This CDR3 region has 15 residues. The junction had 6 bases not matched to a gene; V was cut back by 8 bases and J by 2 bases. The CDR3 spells CASYNRGAGANVLTF. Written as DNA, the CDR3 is TGTGCCAGCTACAATCGGGGGGCTGGGGCCAACGTCCTGACTTTC.

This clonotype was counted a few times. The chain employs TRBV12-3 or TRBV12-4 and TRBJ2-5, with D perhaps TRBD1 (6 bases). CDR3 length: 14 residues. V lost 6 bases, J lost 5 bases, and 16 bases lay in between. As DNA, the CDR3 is TGTGCCAGCAGACAACAGGGAACAGGGGAGACCCAGTACTTC. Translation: CASRQQGTGETQYF.

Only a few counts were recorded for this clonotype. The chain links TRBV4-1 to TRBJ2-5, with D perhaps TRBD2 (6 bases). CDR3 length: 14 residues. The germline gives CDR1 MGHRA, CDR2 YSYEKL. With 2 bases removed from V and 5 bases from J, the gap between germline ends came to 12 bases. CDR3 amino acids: CASSQRREGETQYF. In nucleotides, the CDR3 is TGCGCCAGCAGCCAACGGCGGGAAGGTGAGACCCAGTACTTC.

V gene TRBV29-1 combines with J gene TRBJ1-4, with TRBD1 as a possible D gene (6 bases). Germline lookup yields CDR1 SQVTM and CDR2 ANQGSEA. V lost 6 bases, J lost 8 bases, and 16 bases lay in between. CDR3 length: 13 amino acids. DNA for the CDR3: TGCAGCGTCCGGACAGCCGATAGGGAAAAACTGTTTTTT. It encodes CSVRTADREKLFF.

CDR3 nucleotides: TGCAGTGCTGATCCTGACAGGGTCTATGGCTACACCTTC. Protein product: CSADPDRVYGYTF. The chain recombines TRBV20-1 with TRBJ1-2, with 7 bases matching TRBD1. The J segment lost 4 bases and the V segment lost 5 bases, leaving 7 bases of the junction unmatched. The germline gives CDR1 DFQATT, CDR2 SNEGSKA (reference sequence). The CDR3 is made up of 13 amino acids.

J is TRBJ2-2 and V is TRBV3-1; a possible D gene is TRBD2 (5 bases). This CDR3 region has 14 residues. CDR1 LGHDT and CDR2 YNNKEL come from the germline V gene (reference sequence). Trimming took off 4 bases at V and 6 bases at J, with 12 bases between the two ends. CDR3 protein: CASSPRGSAGELFF. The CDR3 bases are TGTGCCAGCAGCCCCCGGGGTAGCGCCGGGGAGCTGTTTTTT.

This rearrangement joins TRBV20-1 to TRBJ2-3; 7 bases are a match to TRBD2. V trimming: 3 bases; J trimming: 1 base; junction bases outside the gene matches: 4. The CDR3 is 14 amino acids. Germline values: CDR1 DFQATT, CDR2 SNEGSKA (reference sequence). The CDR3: CSASGGLGTDTQYF. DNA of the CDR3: TGCAGTGCTAGTGGTGGACTAGGCACAGATACGCAGTATTTT.

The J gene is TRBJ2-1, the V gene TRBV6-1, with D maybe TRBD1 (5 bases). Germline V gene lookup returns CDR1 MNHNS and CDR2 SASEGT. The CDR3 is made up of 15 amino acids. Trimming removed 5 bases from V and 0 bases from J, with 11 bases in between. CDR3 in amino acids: CASSKPDSSYNEQFF. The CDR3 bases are TGTGCCAGCAGTAAGCCAGACAGCTCCTACAATGAGCAGTTCTTC.

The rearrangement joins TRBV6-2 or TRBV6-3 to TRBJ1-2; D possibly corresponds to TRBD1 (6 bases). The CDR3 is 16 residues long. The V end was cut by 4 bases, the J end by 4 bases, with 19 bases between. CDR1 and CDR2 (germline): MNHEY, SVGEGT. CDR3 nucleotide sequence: TGTGCCAGCAGTTTGTTCGCAGGGGCTTTCCCCTATGGCTACACCTTC. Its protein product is CASSLFAGAFPYGYTF.

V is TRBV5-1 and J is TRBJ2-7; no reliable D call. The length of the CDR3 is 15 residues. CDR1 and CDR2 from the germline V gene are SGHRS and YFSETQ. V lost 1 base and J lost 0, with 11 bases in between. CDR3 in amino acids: CASSLTVLSSYEQYF. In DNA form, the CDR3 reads TGCGCCAGCAGCTTGACAGTCTTAAGCTCCTACGAGCAGTACTTC. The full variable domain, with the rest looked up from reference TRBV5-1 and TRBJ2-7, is KAGVTQTPRYLIKTRGQQVTLSCSPISGHRSVSWYQQTPGQGLQFLFEYFSETQRNKGNFPGRFSGRQFSNSRSEMNVSTLELGDSALYLCASSLTVLSSYEQYFGPGTRLTVT.

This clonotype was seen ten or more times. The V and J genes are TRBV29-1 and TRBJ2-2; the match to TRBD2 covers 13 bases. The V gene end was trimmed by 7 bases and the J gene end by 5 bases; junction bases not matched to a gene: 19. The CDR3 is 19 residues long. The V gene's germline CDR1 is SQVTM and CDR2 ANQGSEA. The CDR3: CSARRRGRTSGRETGELFF. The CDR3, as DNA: TGCAGCGCCCGACGTAGGGGGAGGACTAGCGGGAGAGAAACCGGGGAGCTGTTTTTT.

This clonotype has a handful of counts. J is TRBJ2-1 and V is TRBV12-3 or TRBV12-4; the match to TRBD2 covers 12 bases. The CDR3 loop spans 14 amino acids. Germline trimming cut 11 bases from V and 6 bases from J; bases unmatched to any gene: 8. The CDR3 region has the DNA TGTGCCGTCAAGACTAGCGGGGGTGGCAATGAGCAGTTCTTC. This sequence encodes CAVKTSGGGNEQFF.

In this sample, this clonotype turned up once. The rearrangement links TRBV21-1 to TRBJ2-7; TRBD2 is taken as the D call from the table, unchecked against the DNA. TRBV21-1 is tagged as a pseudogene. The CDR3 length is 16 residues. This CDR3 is CASSKGAGPTSYEQYF. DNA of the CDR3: TGTGCCAGCAGCAAAGGTGCAGGGCCCACCTCCTACGAGCAGTACTTC.

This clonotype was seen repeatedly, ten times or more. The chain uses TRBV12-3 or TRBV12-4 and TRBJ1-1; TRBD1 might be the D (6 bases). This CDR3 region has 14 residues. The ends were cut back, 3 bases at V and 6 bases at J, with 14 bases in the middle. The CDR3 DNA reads TGTGCCAGCAGTTTTGGGCGGTCAGGGGCTGAAGCTTTCTTT. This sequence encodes CASSFGRSGAEAFF.

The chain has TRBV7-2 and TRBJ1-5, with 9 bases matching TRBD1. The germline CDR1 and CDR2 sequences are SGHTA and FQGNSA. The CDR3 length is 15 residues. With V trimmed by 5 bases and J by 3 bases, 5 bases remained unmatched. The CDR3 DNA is TGTGCCAGCAGCCCGGGGACAGGGTTCAATCAGCCCCAGCATTTT. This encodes CASSPGTGFNQPQHF.

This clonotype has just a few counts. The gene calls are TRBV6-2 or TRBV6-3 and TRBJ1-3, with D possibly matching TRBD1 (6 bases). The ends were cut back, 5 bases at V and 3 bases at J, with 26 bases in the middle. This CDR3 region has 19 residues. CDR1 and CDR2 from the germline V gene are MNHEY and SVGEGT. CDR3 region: CASSPLFSTGIYIGNTIYF. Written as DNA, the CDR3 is TGTGCCAGCAGTCCCTTATTCTCAACAGGGATCTACATTGGAAACACCATATATTTT.

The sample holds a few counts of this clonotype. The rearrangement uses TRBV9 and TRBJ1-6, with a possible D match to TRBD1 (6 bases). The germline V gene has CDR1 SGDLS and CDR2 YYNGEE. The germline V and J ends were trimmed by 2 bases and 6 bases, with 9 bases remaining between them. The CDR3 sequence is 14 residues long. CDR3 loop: CASSVADSNSPLHF. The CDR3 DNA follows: TGTGCCAGCAGCGTTGCGGACAGTAATTCACCCCTCCACTTT.

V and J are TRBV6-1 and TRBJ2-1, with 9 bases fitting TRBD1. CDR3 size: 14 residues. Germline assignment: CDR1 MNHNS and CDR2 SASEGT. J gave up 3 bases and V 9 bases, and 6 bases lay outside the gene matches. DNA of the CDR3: TGTGCCAGTGGGAACAGGGGGCTCTACAATGAGCAGTTCTTC. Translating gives CASGNRGLYNEQFF.

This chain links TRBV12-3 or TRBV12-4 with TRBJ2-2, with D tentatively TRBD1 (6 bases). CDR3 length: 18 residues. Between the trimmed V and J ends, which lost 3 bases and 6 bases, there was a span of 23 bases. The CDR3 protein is CASSLFPPGPPGAGELFF. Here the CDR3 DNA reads TGTGCCAGCAGTTTGTTCCCTCCGGGACCCCCAGGGGCCGGGGAGCTGTTTTTT.

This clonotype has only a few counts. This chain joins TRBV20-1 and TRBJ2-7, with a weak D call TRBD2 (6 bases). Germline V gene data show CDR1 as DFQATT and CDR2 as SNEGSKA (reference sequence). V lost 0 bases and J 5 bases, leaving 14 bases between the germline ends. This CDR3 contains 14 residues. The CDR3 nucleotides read TGCAGTGCTAGAGATTCCGGAGGGAGAAACGAGCAGTACTTC. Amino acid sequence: CSARDSGGRNEQYF.

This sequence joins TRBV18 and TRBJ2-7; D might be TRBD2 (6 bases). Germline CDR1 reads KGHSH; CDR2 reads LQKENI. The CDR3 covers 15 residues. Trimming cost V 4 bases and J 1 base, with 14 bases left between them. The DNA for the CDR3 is TGTGCCAGCTCACAGGAATCAGGAGGGTCCTACGAGCAGTACTTC. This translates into CASSQESGGSYEQYF. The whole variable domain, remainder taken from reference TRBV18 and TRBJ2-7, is NAGVMQNPRHLVRRRGQEARLRCSPMKGHSHVYWYRQLPEEGLKFMVYLQKENIIDESGMPKERFSAEFPKEGPSILRIQQVVRGDSAAYFCASSQESGGSYEQYFGPGTRLTVT.